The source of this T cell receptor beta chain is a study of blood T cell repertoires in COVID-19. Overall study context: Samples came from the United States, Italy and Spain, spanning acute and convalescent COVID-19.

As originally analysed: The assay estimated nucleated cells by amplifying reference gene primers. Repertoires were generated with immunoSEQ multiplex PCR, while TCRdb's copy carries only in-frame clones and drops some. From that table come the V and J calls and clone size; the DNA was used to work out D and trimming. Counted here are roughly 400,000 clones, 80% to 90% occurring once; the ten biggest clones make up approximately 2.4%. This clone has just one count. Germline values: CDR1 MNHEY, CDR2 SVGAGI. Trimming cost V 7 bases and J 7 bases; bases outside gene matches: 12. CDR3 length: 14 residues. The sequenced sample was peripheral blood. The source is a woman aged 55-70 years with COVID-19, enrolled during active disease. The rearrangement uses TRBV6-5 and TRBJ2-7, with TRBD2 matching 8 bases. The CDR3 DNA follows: TGTGCCAGCAAGCCCAGCGGGGGCCGCGGGGAGCAGTACTTC. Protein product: CASKPSGGRGEQYF.